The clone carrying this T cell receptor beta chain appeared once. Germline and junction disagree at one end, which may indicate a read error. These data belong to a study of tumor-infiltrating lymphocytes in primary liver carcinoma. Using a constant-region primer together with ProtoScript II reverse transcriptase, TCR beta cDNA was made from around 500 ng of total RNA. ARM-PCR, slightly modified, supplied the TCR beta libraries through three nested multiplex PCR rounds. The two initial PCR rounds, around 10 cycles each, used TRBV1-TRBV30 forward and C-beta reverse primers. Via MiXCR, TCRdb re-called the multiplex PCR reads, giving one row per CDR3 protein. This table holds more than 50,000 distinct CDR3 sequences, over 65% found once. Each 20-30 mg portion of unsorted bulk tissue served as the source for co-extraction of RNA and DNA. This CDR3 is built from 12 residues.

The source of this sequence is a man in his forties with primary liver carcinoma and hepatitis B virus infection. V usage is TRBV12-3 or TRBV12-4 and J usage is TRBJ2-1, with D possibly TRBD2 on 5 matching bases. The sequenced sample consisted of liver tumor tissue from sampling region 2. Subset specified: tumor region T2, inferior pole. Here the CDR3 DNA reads TGTGTCAGCAGTTTAGGAGGCAATGATCAGTTCTTC. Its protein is CVSSLGGNDQFF.